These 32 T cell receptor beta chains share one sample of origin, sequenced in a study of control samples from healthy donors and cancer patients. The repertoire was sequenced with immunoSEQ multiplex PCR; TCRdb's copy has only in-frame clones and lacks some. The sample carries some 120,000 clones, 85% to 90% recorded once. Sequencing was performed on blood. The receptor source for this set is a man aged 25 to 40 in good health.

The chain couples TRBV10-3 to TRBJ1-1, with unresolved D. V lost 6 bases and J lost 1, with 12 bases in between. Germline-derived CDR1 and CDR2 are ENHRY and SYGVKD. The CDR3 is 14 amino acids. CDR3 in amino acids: CAIRPAKENTEAFF. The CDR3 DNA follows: TGTGCCATCAGGCCGGCCAAAGAGAACACTGAAGCTTTCTTT.

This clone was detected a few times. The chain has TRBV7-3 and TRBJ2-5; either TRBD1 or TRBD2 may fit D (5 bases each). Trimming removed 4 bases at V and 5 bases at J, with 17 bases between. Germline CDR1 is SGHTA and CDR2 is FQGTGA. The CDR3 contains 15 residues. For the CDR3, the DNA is TGTGCCAGCAGCTCAGCCGGGGCCAGGAGGGAGACCCAGTACTTC. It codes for CASSSAGARRETQYF.

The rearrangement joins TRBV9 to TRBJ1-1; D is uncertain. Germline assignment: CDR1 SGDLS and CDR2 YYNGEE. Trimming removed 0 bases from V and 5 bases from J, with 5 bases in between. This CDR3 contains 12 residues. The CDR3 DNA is TGTGCCAGCAGCGTAGACGGGACTGAAGCTTTCTTT. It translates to CASSVDGTEAFF.

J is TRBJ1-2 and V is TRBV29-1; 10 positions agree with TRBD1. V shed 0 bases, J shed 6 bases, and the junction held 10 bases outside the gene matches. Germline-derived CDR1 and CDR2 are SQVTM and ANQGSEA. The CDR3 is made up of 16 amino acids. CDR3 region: CSVEDRQGAGTDGYTF. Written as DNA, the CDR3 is TGCAGCGTTGAAGATCGACAGGGGGCGGGTACCGATGGCTACACCTTC.

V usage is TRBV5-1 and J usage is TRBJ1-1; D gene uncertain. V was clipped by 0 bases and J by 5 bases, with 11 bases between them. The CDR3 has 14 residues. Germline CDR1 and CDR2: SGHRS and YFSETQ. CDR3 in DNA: TGCGCCAGCAGCTTGGGAGCTCCGGAGACTGAAGCTTTCTTT. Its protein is CASSLGAPETEAFF.

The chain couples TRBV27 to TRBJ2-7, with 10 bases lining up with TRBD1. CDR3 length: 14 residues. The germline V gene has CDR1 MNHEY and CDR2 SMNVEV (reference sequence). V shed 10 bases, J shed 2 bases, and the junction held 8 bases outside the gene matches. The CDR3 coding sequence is TGTGCCACCTCCCGGGACAGGGGCCCCTACGAGCAGTACTTC. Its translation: CATSRDRGPYEQYF.

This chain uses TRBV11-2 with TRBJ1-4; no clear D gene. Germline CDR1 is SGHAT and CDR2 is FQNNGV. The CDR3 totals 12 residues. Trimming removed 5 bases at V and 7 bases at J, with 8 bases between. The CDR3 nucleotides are TGTGCCAGCAGCCTCCTTGGTGAAAAACTGTTTTTT. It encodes CASSLLGEKLFF.

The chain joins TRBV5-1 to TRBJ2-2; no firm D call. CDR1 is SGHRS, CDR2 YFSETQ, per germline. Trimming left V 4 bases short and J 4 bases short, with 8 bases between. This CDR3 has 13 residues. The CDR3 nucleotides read TGCGCCAGCAGCACGCCTTCCACCGGGGAGCTGTTTTTT. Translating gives CASSTPSTGELFF. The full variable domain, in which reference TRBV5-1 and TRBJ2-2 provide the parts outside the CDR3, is KAGVTQTPRYLIKTRGQQVTLSCSPISGHRSVSWYQQTPGQGLQFLFEYFSETQRNKGNFPGRFSGRQFSNSRSEMNVSTLELGDSALYLCASSTPSTGELFFGEGSRLTVL.

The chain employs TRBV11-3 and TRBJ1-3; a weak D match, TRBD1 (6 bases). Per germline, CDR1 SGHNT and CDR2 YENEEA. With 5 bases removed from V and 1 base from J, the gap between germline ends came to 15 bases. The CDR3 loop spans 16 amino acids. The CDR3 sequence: CASSRGTIGSGNTIYF. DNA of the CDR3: TGTGCCAGCAGCAGGGGGACAATAGGATCTGGAAACACCATATATTTT. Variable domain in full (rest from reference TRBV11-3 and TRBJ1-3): EAGVVQSPRYKIIEKKQPVAFWCNPISGHNTLYWYLQNLGQGPELLIRYENEEAVDDSQLPKDRFSAERLKGVDSTLKIQPAELGDSAVYLCASSRGTIGSGNTIYFGEGSWLTVV.

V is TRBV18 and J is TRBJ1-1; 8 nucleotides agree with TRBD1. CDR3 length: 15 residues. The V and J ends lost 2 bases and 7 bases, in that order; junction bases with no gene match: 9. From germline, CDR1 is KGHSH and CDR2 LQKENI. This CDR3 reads CASSPNRGSDIEAFF. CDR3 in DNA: TGTGCCAGCTCACCAAACAGGGGGAGTGACATTGAAGCTTTCTTT.

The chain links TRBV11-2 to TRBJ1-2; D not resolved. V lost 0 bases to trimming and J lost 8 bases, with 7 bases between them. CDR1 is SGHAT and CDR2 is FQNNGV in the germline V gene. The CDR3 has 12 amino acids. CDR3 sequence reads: CASSLEGRGYTF. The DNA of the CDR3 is TGTGCCAGCAGCTTAGAAGGGAGGGGCTACACCTTC.

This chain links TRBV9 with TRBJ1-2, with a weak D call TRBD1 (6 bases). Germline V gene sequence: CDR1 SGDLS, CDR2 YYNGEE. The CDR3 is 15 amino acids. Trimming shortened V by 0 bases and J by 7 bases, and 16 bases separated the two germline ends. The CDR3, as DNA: TGTGCCAGCAGCGTAGGGACAGAGCCCATCGGTGGCTACACCTTC. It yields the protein CASSVGTEPIGGYTF. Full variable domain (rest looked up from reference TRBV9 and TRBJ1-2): DSGVTQTPKHLITATGQRVTLRCSPRSGDLSVYWYQQSLDQGLQFLIQYYNGEERAKGNILERFSAQQFPDLHSELNLSSLELGDSALYFCASSVGTEPIGGYTFGSGTRLTVV.

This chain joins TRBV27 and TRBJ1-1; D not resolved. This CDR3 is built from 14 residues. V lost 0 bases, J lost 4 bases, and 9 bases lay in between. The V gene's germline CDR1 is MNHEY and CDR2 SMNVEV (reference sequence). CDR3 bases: TGTGCCAGCAGTTTATCCCAAGGCATCACTGAAGCTTTCTTT. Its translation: CASSLSQGITEAFF.

The CDR3 nucleotides read TGTGCCAGCAGTGAGATTTTGGGCTCCGATACGCAGTATTTT. The encoded protein is CASSEILGSDTQYF. This sequence joins TRBV2 and TRBJ2-3; D not resolved. The CDR3 runs 14 residues. V was shortened by 3 bases and J by 6 bases, with 13 bases between the two germline ends. CDR1 is SNHLY and CDR2 is FYNNEI in the germline V gene.

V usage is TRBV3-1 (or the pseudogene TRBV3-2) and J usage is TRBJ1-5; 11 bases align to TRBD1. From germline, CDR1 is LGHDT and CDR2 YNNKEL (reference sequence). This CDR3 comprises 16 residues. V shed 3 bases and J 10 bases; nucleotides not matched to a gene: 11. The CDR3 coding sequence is TGTGCCAGCAGCCACTCGTCGGCGGACAGGGGGCAACCCCAGCATTTT. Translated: CASSHSSADRGQPQHF.

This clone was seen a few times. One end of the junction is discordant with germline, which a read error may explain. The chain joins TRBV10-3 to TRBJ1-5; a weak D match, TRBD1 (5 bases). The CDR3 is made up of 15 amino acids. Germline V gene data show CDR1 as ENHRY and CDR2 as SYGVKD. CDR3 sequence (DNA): TGTGCCATCAGTGAATTGCAGGGTAGCGATCAGCCCCAGCATTTT. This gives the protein CAISELQGSDQPQHF.

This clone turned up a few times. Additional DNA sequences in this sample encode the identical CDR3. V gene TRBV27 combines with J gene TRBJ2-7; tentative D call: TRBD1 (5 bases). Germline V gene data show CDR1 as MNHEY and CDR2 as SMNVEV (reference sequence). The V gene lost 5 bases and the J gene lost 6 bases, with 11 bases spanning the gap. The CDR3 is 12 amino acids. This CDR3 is CASSPQGGEQYF. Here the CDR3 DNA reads TGTGCCAGCAGTCCCCAGGGTGGCGAGCAGTACTTC.

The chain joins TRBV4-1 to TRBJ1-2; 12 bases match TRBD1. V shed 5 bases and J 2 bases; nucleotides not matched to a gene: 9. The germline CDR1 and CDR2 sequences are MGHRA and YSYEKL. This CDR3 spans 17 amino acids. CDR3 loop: CASSSPGQGAENYGYTF. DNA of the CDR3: TGCGCCAGCAGCTCACCGGGACAGGGGGCAGAAAACTATGGCTACACCTTC.

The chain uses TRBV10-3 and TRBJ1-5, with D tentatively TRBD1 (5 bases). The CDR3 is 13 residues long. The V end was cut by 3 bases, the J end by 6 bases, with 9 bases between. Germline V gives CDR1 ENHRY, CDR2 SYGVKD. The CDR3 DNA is TGTGCCATCAGTGATGAAGGGACTCAGCCCCAGCATTTT. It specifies CAISDEGTQPQHF.

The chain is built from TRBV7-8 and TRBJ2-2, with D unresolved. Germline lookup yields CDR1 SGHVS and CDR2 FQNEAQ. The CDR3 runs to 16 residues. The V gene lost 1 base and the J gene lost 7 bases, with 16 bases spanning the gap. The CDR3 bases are TGTGCCAGCAGCTTAGGTCCCGCGGCGGTTGGCGGGGAGCTGTTTTTT. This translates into CASSLGPAAVGGELFF. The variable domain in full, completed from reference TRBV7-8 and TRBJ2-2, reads GAGVSQSPRYKVAKRGQDVALRCDPISGHVSLFWYQQALGQGPEFLTYFQNEAQLDKSGLPSDRFFAERPEGSVSTLKIQRTQQEDSAVYLCASSLGPAAVGGELFFGEGSRLTVL.

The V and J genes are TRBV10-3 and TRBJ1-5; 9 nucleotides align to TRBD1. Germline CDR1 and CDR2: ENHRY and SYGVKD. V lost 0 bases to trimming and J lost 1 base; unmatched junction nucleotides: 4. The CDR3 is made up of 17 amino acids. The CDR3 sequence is CAISESQGAGSNQPQHF. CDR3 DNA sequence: TGTGCCATCAGTGAGTCACAGGGGGCAGGAAGCAATCAGCCCCAGCATTTT.

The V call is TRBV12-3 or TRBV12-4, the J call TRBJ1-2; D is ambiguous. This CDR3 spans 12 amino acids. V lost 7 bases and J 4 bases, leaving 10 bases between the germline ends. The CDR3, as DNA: TGTGCCAGCACCCTACCTGGCTATGGCTACACCTTC. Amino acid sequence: CASTLPGYGYTF.

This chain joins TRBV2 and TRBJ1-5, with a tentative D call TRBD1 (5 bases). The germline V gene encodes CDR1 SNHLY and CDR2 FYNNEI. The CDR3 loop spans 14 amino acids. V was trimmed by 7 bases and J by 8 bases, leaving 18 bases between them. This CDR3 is CASTKGRSEEPQHF. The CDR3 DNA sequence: TGTGCCAGCACGAAGGGGAGGTCGGAGGAGCCCCAGCATTTT.

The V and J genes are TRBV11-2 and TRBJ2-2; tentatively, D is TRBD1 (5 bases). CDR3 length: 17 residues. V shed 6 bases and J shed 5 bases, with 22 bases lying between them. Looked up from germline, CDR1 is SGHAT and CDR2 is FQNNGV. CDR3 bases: TGTGCCAGCAGTCGAACTCAAGGGGCAGGGAAAACCGGGGAGCTGTTTTTT. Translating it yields CASSRTQGAGKTGELFF.

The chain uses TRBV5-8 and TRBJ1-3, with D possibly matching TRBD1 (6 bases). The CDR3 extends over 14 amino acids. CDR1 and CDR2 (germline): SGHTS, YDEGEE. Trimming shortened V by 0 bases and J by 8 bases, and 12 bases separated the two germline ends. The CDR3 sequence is CASSLDRARHTIYF. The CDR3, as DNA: TGTGCCAGCAGCTTGGACAGGGCCCGGCACACCATATATTTT. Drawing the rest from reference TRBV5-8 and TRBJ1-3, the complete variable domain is EAGVTQSPTHLIKTRGQQATLRCSPISGHTSVYWYQQALGLGLQFLLWYDEGEERNRGNFPPRFSGRQFPNYSSELNVNALELEDSALYLCASSLDRARHTIYFGEGSWLTVV.

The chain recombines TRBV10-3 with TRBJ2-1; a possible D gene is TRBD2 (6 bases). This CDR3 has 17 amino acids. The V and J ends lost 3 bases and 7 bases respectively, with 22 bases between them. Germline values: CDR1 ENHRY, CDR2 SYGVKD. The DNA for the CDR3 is TGTGCCATCAGTGACCCCCTCGGACTAAGCAATAAGAATGAGCAGTTCTTC. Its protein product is CAISDPLGLSNKNEQFF.

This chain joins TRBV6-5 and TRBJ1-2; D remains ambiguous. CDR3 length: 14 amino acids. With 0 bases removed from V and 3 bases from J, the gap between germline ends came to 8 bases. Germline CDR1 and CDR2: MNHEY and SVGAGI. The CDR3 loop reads CASSYSAGDYGYTF. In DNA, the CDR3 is TGTGCCAGCAGTTACTCCGCAGGCGACTATGGCTACACCTTC.

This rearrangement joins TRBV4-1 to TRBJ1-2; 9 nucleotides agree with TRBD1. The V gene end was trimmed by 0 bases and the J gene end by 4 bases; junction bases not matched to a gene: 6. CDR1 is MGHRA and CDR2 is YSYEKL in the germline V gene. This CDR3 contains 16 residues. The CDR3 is CASSQEPGQGRYGYTF. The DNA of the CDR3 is TGCGCCAGCAGCCAAGAGCCGGGACAGGGTCGCTATGGCTACACCTTC.

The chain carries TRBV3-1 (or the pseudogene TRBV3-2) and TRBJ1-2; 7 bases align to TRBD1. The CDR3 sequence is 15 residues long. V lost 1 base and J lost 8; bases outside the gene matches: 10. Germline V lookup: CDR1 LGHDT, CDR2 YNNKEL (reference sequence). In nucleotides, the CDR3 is TGTGCCAGCAGCCAAGGTGGCGGACAGGCCTCCGGCTACACCTTC. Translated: CASSQGGGQASGYTF.

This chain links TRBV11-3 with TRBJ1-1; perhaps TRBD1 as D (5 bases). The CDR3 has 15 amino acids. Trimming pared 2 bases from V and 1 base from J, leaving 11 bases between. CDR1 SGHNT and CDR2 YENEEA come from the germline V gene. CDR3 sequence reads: CASSLSQGANTEAFF. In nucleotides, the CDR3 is TGTGCCAGCAGCTTAAGTCAAGGGGCGAACACTGAAGCTTTCTTT.

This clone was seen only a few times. Written as DNA, the CDR3 is TGTGCCAGCAGCTATACAAACACAGATACGCAGTATTTT. This gives the protein CASSYTNTDTQYF. This rearrangement joins TRBV7-2 to TRBJ2-3; unclear D gene. Germline CDR1 and CDR2: SGHTA and FQGNSA. Deletions cut 4 bases from V and 2 bases from J, with 7 bases between. CDR3 length equals 13 residues. Looking up the rest from reference TRBV7-2 and TRBJ2-3 gives the full variable domain: GAGVSQSPSNKVTEKGKDVELRCDPISGHTALYWYRQSLGQGLEFLIYFQGNSAPDKSGLPSDRFSAERTGGSVSTLTIQRTQQEDSAVYLCASSYTNTDTQYFGPGTRLTVL.

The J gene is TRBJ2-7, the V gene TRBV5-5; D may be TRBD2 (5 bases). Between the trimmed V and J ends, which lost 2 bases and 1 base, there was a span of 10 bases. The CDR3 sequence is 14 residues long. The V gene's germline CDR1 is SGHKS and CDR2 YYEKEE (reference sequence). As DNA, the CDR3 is TGTGCCAGCAGCTTTCGGAGGAAGTCCTACGAGCAGTACGTC. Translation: CASSFRRKSYEQYV.